There are a few counts of the clone carrying this TCR beta chain. Its target is unknown. TCRdb re-derived calls from the 5' RACE reads in MiXCR, one entry per CDR3 protein. This sample carries around 480,000 distinct CDR3 sequences, 14% of them seen once, and the ten largest clones take 0.5% to 0.65%. The record originates from a study of identical twins. Study-wide findings and caveats: Conclusions relied on cross-sectional statistical analysis, not following the same donors. Twin pairs' shared out-of-frame alpha sequences were enriched in low generation probability.

V shed 5 bases and J shed 5 bases, with 13 bases lying between them. The germline V gene encodes CDR1 SGHDT and CDR2 YYEEEE. CDR3 length equals 13 residues. The sample was also reused in another study, on yellow fever vaccine responses in identical twins.

This receptor was taken from a woman aged 18-29 years in good health. The specimen was CD4+ T cells sorted from blood. V gene TRBV5-6 combines with J gene TRBJ2-5; perhaps TRBD2 as D (6 bases). The DNA for the CDR3 is TGTGCCAGCAGTATGAGCAGCGGGGAGACCCAGTACTTC. Its protein product is CASSMSSGETQYF.